Listed below are T cell receptor beta chains from one sample, sequenced in a study of T cells in Graves' hyperthyroidism and ophthalmopathy. MiXCR, applied by TCRdb to the multiplex PCR reads, yields one record per CDR3 protein. The table shows roughly 300,000 distinct CDR3 sequences, with about 25% occurring only once. The sample comprised blood. The receptors were gathered from a man aged 40-49 years with Graves' hyperthyroidism that later progressed to Graves' ophthalmopathy. The CDR3 runs from the conserved cysteine through the conserved F or W. D genes are given only for firm matches. Clone size is shown for a subset of rows, as once, few, many or a class of expanded clone.

>many|TRBV12-3/TRBV12-4|TRBD2|TRBJ2-2
CASSLGLAVHGELFF
TGTGCCAGCAGTTTAGGACTAGCGGTACACGGGGAGCTGTTTTTT
>many|TRBV7-6|-|TRBJ2-5
CASSSGTSETQYF
TGTGCCAGCAGCTCAGGGACATCGGAGACCCAGTACTTC
>many|TRBV20-1|-|TRBJ1-5
CSARDNLGGAMYQPQHF
TGCAGTGCTAGAGATAACCTAGGGGGGGCTATGTATCAGCCCCAGCATTTT
>many|TRBV19|-|TRBJ2-2
CASSIRRAGTGELFF
TGTGCCAGTAGTATAAGGAGGGCCGGGACCGGGGAGCTGTTTTTT
>-|TRBV20-1|-|TRBJ2-6
CSARGARSGANVLTF
TGCAGTGCTAGGGGGGCCAGGTCTGGGGCCAACGTCCTGACTTTC
>many|TRBV10-3|-|TRBJ1-2
CAITLDTANYGYTF
TGTGCCATCACCTTGGACACCGCTAACTATGGCTACACCTTC
>many|TRBV20-1|TRBD2|TRBJ2-7
CSANRGRDYEQYF
TGCAGTGCTAATCGCGGGAGAGACTACGAGCAGTACTTC
>many|TRBV12-3/TRBV12-4|TRBD1|TRBJ1-6
CDRPGGQRAERSYNSPLHF
TGTGACAGGCCAGGGGGACAGAGAGCGGAGCGCTCCTATAATTCACCCCTCCACTTT
>-|TRBV12-3/TRBV12-4|TRBD1|TRBJ2-7
CASSSVRTGEVREQYF
TGTGCCAGCAGTTCTGTGAGGACAGGGGAAGTTAGGGAGCAGTACTTC
>-|TRBV7-9|-|TRBJ2-7
CASSAGDRSYEQYF
TGTGCCAGCAGCGCGGGCGACAGATCCTACGAGCAGTACTTC
>-|TRBV7-6|-|TRBJ2-7
CASSRGGVGSYEQYF
TGTGCCAGCAGCCGCGGCGGGGTCGGTTCCTACGAGCAGTACTTC
>many|TRBV11-2|-|TRBJ1-1
CASSLEPGRMAEAFF
TGTGCCAGCAGCTTAGAGCCGGGTAGGATGGCTGAAGCTTTCTTT
>many|TRBV4-1|TRBD2|TRBJ2-5
CASSLGTSRYQETQYF
TGCGCCAGCAGCTTAGGGACTAGCAGATACCAAGAGACCCAGTACTTC
>many|TRBV28|TRBD1|TRBJ1-3
CASSYSPGTGPRGNTIYF
TGTGCCAGCAGTTACAGTCCCGGGACAGGGCCCAGAGGAAACACCATATATTTT
>-|TRBV28|-|TRBJ2-7
CASSSRLQQYEQYF
TGTGCCAGCAGTTCCAGACTACAGCAATACGAGCAGTACTTC
>-|TRBV20-1|-|TRBJ2-7
CSARDDGRATYEQYF
TGCAGTGCTAGAGATGACGGCAGGGCGACCTACGAGCAGTACTTC
>many|TRBV11-1|TRBD2|TRBJ2-7
CASSLAGGLATLYEQYF
TGTGCCAGCAGCTTAGCGGGGGGACTAGCAACGCTCTACGAGCAGTACTTC
>-|TRBV3-1|TRBD1|TRBJ1-2
CASRPFSGGSGYTF
TGTGCCAGCAGGCCATTCTCAGGGGGAAGCGGCTACACCTTC
>-|TRBV6-5|TRBD2|TRBJ2-5
CASSYLSGGGGRETQYF
TGTGCCAGCAGTTACCTTTCTGGCGGGGGAGGCCGGGAGACCCAGTACTTC
>many|TRBV5-1|-|TRBJ1-1
CASSLGFPNTEAFF
TGCGCCAGCAGCTTAGGTTTCCCGAACACTGAAGCTTTCTTT
>-|TRBV12-3/TRBV12-4|TRBD2|TRBJ2-7
CASSRQRGYEQYF
TGTGCCAGCAGTCGACAGCGGGGGTACGAGCAGTACTTC
>-|TRBV10-3|TRBD2|TRBJ2-7
CATAGTSGVYEQYF
TGTGCCACCGCCGGGACTAGCGGGGTTTACGAGCAGTACTTC
>-|TRBV18|-|TRBJ2-7
CASSLGGQTTYEQYF
TGTGCCAGCTCACTCGGCGGACAGACGACCTACGAGCAGTACTTC
>-|TRBV20-1|TRBD1|TRBJ1-1
CSAGGGTGNTEAFF
TGCAGTGCCGGAGGAGGGACAGGGAACACTGAAGCTTTCTTT